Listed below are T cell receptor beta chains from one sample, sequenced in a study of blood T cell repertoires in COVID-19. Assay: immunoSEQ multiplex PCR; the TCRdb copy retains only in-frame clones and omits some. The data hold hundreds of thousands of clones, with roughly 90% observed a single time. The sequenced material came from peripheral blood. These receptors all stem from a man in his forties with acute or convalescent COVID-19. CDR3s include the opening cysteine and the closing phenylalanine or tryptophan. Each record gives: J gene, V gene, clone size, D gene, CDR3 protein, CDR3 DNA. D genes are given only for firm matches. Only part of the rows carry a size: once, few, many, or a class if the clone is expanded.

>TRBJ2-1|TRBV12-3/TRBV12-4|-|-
CASSHYNEQFF
TGTGCCAGCAGCCACTACAATGAGCAGTTCTTC
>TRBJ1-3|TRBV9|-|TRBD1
CASSVSGQGGSSGNTIYF
TGTGCCAGCAGCGTATCGGGACAGGGGGGGTCCTCTGGAAACACCATATATTTT
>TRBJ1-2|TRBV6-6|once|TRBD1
CASSPGQSYSDGYTF
TGTGCCAGCAGTCCGGGACAGTCCTATTCAGATGGCTACACCTTC
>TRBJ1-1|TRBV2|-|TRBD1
CASWDRDLMNTEAFF
TGTGCCAGCTGGGACAGGGATTTAATGAACACTGAAGCTTTCTTT
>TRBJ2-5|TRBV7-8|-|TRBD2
CASSLGRTSPDPQYF
TGTGCCAGCAGCTTAGGGAGGACTAGCCCGGACCCCCAGTACTTC
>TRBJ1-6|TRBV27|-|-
CASTTSDSLYNSPLHF
TGTGCCAGCACTACCTCGGACAGCCTCTATAATTCACCCCTCCACTTT
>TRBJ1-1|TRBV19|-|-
CASRTDIGVIGTEAFF
TGTGCCAGTAGGACGGACATAGGAGTGATAGGAACTGAAGCTTTCTTT
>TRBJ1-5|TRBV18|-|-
CASSSWQGKDQPQHF
TGTGCCAGCTCGTCCTGGCAGGGCAAGGATCAGCCCCAGCATTTT
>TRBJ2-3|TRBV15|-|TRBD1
CATSRDLGTGGADTQYF
TGTGCCACCAGCAGAGATCTGGGGACAGGGGGCGCAGATACGCAGTATTTT
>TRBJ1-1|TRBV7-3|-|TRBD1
CASSLFGGTGASRTEAFF
TGTGCCAGCAGCTTATTTGGAGGGACAGGGGCCAGTAGGACTGAAGCTTTCTTT
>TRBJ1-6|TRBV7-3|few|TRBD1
CASSLTGDRGNSPLHF
TGTGCCAGCAGCTTAACGGGGGACAGGGGGAATTCACCCCTCCACTTT
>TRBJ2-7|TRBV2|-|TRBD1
CASRPTGTGTDEQYF
TGTGCCAGCAGGCCCACCGGGACAGGGACGGACGAGCAGTACTTC
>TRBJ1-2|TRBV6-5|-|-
CASTGVDTDYGYTF
TGTGCCAGCACGGGAGTCGATACGGACTATGGCTACACCTTC